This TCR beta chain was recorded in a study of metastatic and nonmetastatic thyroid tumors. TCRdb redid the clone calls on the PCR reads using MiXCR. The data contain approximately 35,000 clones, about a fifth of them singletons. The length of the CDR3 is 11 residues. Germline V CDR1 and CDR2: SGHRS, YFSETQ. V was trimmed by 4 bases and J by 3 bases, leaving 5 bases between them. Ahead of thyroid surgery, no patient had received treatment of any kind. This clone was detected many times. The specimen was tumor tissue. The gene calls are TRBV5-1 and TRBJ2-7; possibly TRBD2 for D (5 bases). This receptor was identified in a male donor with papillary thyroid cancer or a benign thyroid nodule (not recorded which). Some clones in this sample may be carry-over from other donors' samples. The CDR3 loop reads CASSGGYEQYF. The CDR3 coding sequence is TGCGCCAGCAGCGGAGGCTACGAGCAGTACTTC.